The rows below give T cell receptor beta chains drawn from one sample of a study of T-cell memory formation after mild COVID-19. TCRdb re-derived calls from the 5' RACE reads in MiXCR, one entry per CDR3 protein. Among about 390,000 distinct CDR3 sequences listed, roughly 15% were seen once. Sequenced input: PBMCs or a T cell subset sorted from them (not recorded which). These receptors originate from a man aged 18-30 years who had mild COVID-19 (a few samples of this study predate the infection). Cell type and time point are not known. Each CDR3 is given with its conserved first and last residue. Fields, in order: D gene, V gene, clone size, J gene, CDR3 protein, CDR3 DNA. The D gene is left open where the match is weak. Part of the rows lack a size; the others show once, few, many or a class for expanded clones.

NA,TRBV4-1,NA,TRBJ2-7,CASSQVPQGPYEQYF,TGCGCCAGCAGCCAAGTCCCCCAGGGGCCCTACGAGCAGTACTTC
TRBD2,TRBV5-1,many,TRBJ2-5,CASSRGQGLAGLETQYF,TGCGCCAGCAGCCGAGGACAGGGACTAGCGGGGTTAGAGACCCAGTACTTC
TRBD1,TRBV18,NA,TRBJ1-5,CASSPTGNQPQHF,TGTGCCAGCAGCCCGACAGGGAATCAGCCCCAGCATTTT
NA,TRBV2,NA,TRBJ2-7,CASPGTEDSYEQYF,TGTGCCAGCCCAGGCACAGAAGACTCCTACGAGCAGTACTTC
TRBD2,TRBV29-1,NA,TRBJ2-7,CSVSSGATYEQYF,TGCAGCGTCTCTAGCGGGGCCACCTACGAGCAGTACTTC
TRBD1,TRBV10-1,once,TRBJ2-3,CASSEDREDTQYF,TGCGCCAGCAGTGAGGACAGGGAAGATACGCAGTATTTT
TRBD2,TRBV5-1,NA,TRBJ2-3,CASRKAGEADTQYF,TGCGCCAGCAGGAAAGCGGGGGAGGCAGATACGCAGTATTTT
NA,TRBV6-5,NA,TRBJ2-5,CASSYEFKETQYF,TGTGCCAGCAGTTACGAGTTCAAAGAGACCCAGTACTTC
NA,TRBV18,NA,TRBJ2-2,CASSQTGVDTGELFF,TGTGCCAGCTCCCAGACGGGGGTCGACACCGGGGAGCTGTTTTTT
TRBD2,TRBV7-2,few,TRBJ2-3,CASSPVPYSGGEGDTQYF,TGTGCCAGCAGTCCCGTCCCGTATAGCGGCGGGGAGGGAGATACGCAGTATTTT
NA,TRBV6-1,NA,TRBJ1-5,CASQIYSNQPQHF,TGTGCCAGCCAGATCTATAGCAATCAGCCCCAGCATTTT
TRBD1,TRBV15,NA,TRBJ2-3,CATSRARGLGTDTQYF,TGTGCCACCAGCAGAGCGAGGGGGCTAGGGACAGATACGCAGTATTTT
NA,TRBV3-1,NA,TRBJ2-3,CASSRNPGTDTQYF,TGTGCCAGCAGCCGTAACCCCGGCACAGATACGCAGTATTTT
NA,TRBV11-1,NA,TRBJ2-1,CASSLGLVARYNEQFF,TGTGCCAGCAGCTTAGGGTTGGTAGCCCGTTACAATGAGCAGTTCTTC
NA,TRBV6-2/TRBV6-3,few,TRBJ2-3,CASSWTPDGPDTQYF,TGTGCCAGCAGTTGGACCCCGGACGGGCCAGATACGCAGTATTTT
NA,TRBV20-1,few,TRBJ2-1,CSARDRLTQEQFF,TGCAGTGCTAGAGATCGGTTGACACAGGAGCAGTTCTTC
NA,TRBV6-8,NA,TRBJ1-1,CASSYLFVGGGDTEAFF,TGTGCCAGCAGTTACCTTTTCGTGGGGGGCGGCGACACTGAAGCTTTCTTT
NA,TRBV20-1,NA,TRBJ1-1,CSPMGGRAEAFF,TGCAGCCCCATGGGGGGAAGGGCTGAAGCTTTCTTT
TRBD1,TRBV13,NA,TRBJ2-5,CASSLVWEGGPGETQYF,TGTGCCAGCAGCTTAGTCTGGGAAGGGGGCCCGGGTGAGACCCAGTACTTC
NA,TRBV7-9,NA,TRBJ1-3,CASNSGNTIYF,TGTGCCAGCAACTCTGGAAACACCATATATTTT
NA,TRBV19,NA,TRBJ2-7,CASSTLVGGGNYEQYF,TGTGCCAGTAGCACTCTGGTGGGGGGCGGAAACTACGAGCAGTACTTC
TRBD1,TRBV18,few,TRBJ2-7,CASSERQGGEQYF,TGTGCCAGCTCAGAAAGACAGGGGGGCGAGCAGTACTTC
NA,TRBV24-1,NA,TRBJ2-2,CATSEGFGDNTGELFF,TGTGCCACCAGTGAGGGGTTCGGAGACAACACCGGGGAGCTGTTTTTT
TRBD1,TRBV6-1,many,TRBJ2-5,CASSAYTGGQETQYF,TGTGCCAGCAGTGCTTACACAGGGGGCCAAGAGACCCAGTACTTC
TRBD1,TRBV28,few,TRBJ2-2,CASSLFRGQGTSGELFF,TGTGCCAGCAGTTTATTCAGGGGACAGGGAACGTCCGGGGAGCTGTTTTTT
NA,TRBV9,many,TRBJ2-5,CASSVGQETQYF,TGTGCCAGCAGCGTAGGGCAAGAGACCCAGTACTTC
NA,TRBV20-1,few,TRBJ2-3,CSAFLGDTQYF,TGCAGTGCTTTCCTTGGAGATACGCAGTATTTT